The source of this TCR beta chain is a study of T cell responses to AZD1222 COVID-19 vaccine. Some clones are missing from TCRdb's copy, which holds only in-frame ones; the method was immunoSEQ multiplex PCR. The sample records 150,000 to 200,000 clones, approximately 86% being singletons. Sample: peripheral blood, taken on day 0 of AZD1222 vaccination. The sequence was obtained from an adult in good health.

CDR3 amino acids: CASSLTPTYEQYF. As DNA, the CDR3 is TGTGCCAGCAGCCTCACCCCGACCTACGAGCAGTACTTC. The V gene is TRBV12-3 or TRBV12-4, the J gene TRBJ2-7; D remains ambiguous. This CDR3 is built from 13 residues. The V and J ends lost 6 bases and 2 bases respectively, with 11 bases between them.